The 18 T cell receptor beta chains given below trace back to one sample, sequenced in a study of cytomegalovirus exposure and HLA in healthy donors (dated by TCRdb to the late 2010s). The library was built by means of the immunoSEQ multiplex PCR assay. For the multiplex PCR, a mixture combining 60 forward primers for TCR Vbeta segments and 13 reverse primers for TCR Jbeta segments was used. What TCRdb holds here is the immuneACCESS table cut down to in-frame rearrangements. Part of the clones is not present; checked against another copy, under half of the missing clones reflect an unresolved V gene, and the others are unexplained. Within this sample are 160,000 or so clones, with around 70% of them counted one time only. Of the sample, 4% to 5% falls within the top ten clones. Sample: PBMCs. All receptors derive from a man aged 18 to 29 in good health and CMV-seropositive.

With respect to this clone: The junction shows a germline mismatch at one end, possibly a read error. Other DNA sequences in this specimen translate into the identical CDR3. The chain couples TRBV30 to TRBJ1-1, with TRBD1 identical over 7 bases. CDR3 length: 14 amino acids. The germline gives CDR1 GTSNPN, CDR2 SVGIG (reference sequence). CDR3 nucleotides: TGTGCCTGGTGCCCCAGGGGGTTGAACACTGAAGCTTTCTTC. Translating it yields CAWCPRGLNTEAFF.

The V call is TRBV27, the J call TRBJ1-5; no firm D call. CDR1 MNHEY and CDR2 SMNVEV come from the germline V gene (reference sequence). CDR3 length: 15 amino acids. V was shortened by 0 bases and J by 7 bases, with 13 bases between the two germline ends. The DNA for the CDR3 is TGTGCCAGCAGTTTATCGAGTCCTGGGCACCAGCCCCAGCATTTT. The encoded protein is CASSLSSPGHQPQHF.

The chain joins TRBV28 to TRBJ1-3, with D maybe TRBD1 (5 bases). The germline gives CDR1 MDHEN, CDR2 SYDVKM. V dropped 6 bases and J dropped 8 bases, with 8 bases sitting between them. CDR3 length equals 11 residues. CDR3 amino acids: CASRGGDTIYF. DNA for the CDR3: TGTGCCAGCAGGGGGGGGGACACCATATATTTT.

This clone was detected only a few times. The chain is built from TRBV6-1 and TRBJ1-4; no clear D. Looked up from germline, CDR1 is MNHNS and CDR2 is SASEGT. This CDR3 contains 14 residues. With 3 bases removed from V and 0 bases from J, the gap between germline ends came to 5 bases. The CDR3, as DNA: TGTGCCAGCAGTGACAGTGCAACTAATGAAAAACTGTTTTTT. Amino acids: CASSDSATNEKLFF.

The rearrangement links TRBV21-1 to TRBJ1-2; whether TRBD1, the table's D call, matches the DNA was not checked. TRBV21-1 represents a pseudogene. This CDR3 has 19 amino acids. The CDR3 region is CASSKARGGTGEANYGYTF. CDR3 nucleotides: TGTGCCAGCAGCAAAGCGAGGGGGGGGACAGGGGAAGCTAACTATGGCTACACCTTC.

This clone was seen only once. The genes are TRBV5-6 and TRBJ2-3, with D maybe TRBD1 (6 bases). Trimming removed 5 bases from V and 4 bases from J, with 23 bases in between. The germline CDR1 and CDR2 sequences are SGHDT and YYEEEE. The CDR3 totals 17 residues. DNA of the CDR3: TGTGCCAGCAGGCCTAAGGTGGGGGCGTTTAGTCCAGATACGCAGTATTTT. Translated, it gives CASRPKVGAFSPDTQYF.

This chain connects TRBV6-4 to TRBJ2-3; 11 nucleotides align to TRBD2. Germline CDR1 MRHNA, CDR2 SNTAGT. The CDR3 loop spans 16 amino acids. Unmatched junction bases numbered 8, after V lost 6 bases and J lost 3 bases. CDR3 bases: TGTGCCAGCAGCCAGTCAGTAGCGGGGGGGACAGATACGCAGTATTTT. Translated, it gives CASSQSVAGGTDTQYF.

The chain carries TRBV15 and TRBJ1-1; 9 nucleotides line up with TRBD1. The ends lost 4 bases at V and 3 bases at J; junction bases unmatched: 3. Germline V gives CDR1 LNHNV, CDR2 YYDKDF (reference sequence). This CDR3 is built from 14 residues. For the CDR3, the DNA is TGTGCCACCAGCATGGACAGGGGCCACACTGAAGCTTTCTTT. Amino acid sequence: CATSMDRGHTEAFF.

The rearrangement links TRBV30 to TRBJ1-6; 10 nucleotides align to TRBD1. V was pared by 3 bases and J by 5 bases, with 10 bases of the junction left unmatched. Germline CDR1 and CDR2: GTSNPN and SVGIG (reference sequence). The length of the CDR3 is 17 residues. CDR3: CAWSRDRGPINNSPLHF. CDR3 bases: TGTGCCTGGAGCCGGGACAGGGGCCCGATCAATAATTCACCCCTCCACTTT.

This sequence joins TRBV4-2 and TRBJ1-2; perhaps TRBD1 as D (6 bases). The germline V and J ends were trimmed by 9 bases and 8 bases, with 16 bases remaining between them. The CDR3 runs 12 residues. Germline V CDR1 and CDR2: LGHNA, YNFKEQ. The CDR3 DNA reads as TGTGCCAGTGGATTGGGGGCTGGCGGCTACACCTTC. It codes for CASGLGAGGYTF.

CDR3: CASSLAPPTGFYYGYTF. The CDR3 DNA reads as TGTGCCAGCAGCTTGGCACCTCCGACAGGGTTCTACTATGGCTACACCTTC. The chain employs TRBV5-4 and TRBJ1-2; 7 positions agree with TRBD1. The junction had 11 bases not matched to a gene; V was cut back by 0 bases and J by 3 bases. In germline, CDR1 is SGHNT, CDR2 YYREEE (reference sequence). The CDR3 runs 17 residues.

This rearrangement joins TRBV7-2 to TRBJ2-5, with D hard to call. V was cut by 4 bases and J by 2 bases, with 8 bases left in between. This CDR3 spans 13 amino acids. Germline assignment: CDR1 SGHTA and CDR2 FQGNSA. In nucleotides, the CDR3 is TGTGCCAGCAGCTCGACGCGGCAAGAGACCCAGTACTTC. This translates into CASSSTRQETQYF.

In this sample, this clone turned up a few times. This chain links TRBV6-1 with TRBJ2-1, with D perhaps matching TRBD1 (5 bases). The CDR3 loop spans 13 amino acids. Per germline, CDR1 MNHNS and CDR2 SASEGT. The germline V and J ends were trimmed by 5 bases and 4 bases, with 9 bases remaining between them. The CDR3: CASSLDSYNEQFF. CDR3 DNA: TGTGCCAGCAGTCTCGACAGTTACAATGAGCAGTTCTTC.

The chain couples TRBV19 to TRBJ1-2, with 7 positions matching TRBD1. CDR1 LNHDA and CDR2 SQIVND come from the germline V gene (reference sequence). This CDR3 spans 15 amino acids. Unmatched junction bases numbered 8, after V lost 4 bases and J lost 3 bases. The CDR3 reads CASSTARTGHYGYTF. The CDR3 DNA reads TGTGCCAGTAGTACCGCCCGGACAGGCCACTATGGCTACACCTTC.

The chain carries TRBV7-3 and TRBJ2-2; D remains ambiguous. CDR1 and CDR2 (germline): SGHTA, FQGTGA. The CDR3 is 15 residues long. Trimming pared 5 bases from V and 7 bases from J, leaving 17 bases between. This CDR3 is CASSPLVGGGGELFF. In DNA form, the CDR3 reads TGTGCCAGCAGCCCTCTGGTCGGCGGTGGCGGGGAGCTGTTTTTT.

A few counts support this clone. V is TRBV6-5 and J is TRBJ2-5; 9 bases map to TRBD1. Germline CDR1 MNHEY, CDR2 SVGAGI. V gave up 5 bases and J gave up 4 bases; unmatched junction bases: 8. The CDR3 is 15 amino acids. The CDR3 protein is CASSPGDRVIETQYF. CDR3 bases: TGTGCCAGCAGTCCGGGGGACAGGGTAATAGAGACCCAGTACTTC.

The chain recombines TRBV5-1 with TRBJ2-5; 9 nucleotides line up with TRBD2. CDR1 is SGHRS, CDR2 YFSETQ, per germline. J was trimmed by 3 bases and V by 3 bases; bases with no gene match: 3. This CDR3 has 14 residues. This chain's CDR3 is CASSSIAGEETQYF. In DNA form, the CDR3 reads TGCGCCAGCAGCTCAATAGCGGGAGAAGAGACCCAGTACTTC.

The chain has TRBV11-3 and TRBJ2-5; D not resolved. CDR1 is SGHNT and CDR2 is YENEEA in the germline V gene. The CDR3 extends over 11 amino acids. Trimming took 3 bases from V and 3 from J, leaving 2 bases between them. The DNA for the CDR3 is TGTGCCAGCAGCTTCGAAGAGACCCAGTACTTC. It yields the protein CASSFEETQYF.